The present T cell receptor beta chain was sequenced within a study of response to subunit inactivated influenza vaccine. Comment on this clonotype: The antigen remains unidentified.

With V trimmed by 0 bases and J by 3 bases, 6 bases remained unmatched. Germline-derived CDR1 and CDR2 are SGHRS and YFSETQ. This CDR3 contains 16 residues. TCRdb re-derived calls from the RT-PCR reads in MiXCR, one entry per CDR3 protein. This repertoire shows more than 700,000 distinct CDR3 sequences, less than 25% found once; its top ten account for approximately 10%. General study points: Authors proposed each seasonal influenza vaccination draws in few new T cells.

The chain joins TRBV5-1 to TRBJ2-7, with TRBD1 identical over 10 bases. Sequences were derived from PBMCs from blood, sampled roughly 5 days after vaccination. This TCR came from a man in his forties or fifties who received an inactivated influenza vaccine. The CDR3 is CASSLAGTGVVYEQYF. CDR3 bases: TGCGCCAGCAGCTTGGCCGGGACAGGGGTCGTCTACGAGCAGTACTTC.